Presented here are 18 T cell receptor beta chains from one specimen sequenced in a study of beta chain features in type 1 diabetes. TCRB transcripts that were expressed got sequenced, as all of the isolated RNA had been reverse transcribed. Measured with immunoSEQ multiplex PCR; TCRdb has only the in-frame clones, and not every one. The data hold fewer than 250,000 clones, with over 8.5% observed a single time. Sequenced: naive CD4+ T cells from blood. These receptors came from a young woman in good health.

This clone has more than one count but fewer than ten. The J gene is TRBJ2-2, the V gene TRBV19, with 8 bases aligning to TRBD2. With V trimmed by 5 bases and J by 5 bases, 7 bases remained unmatched. CDR3 size: 15 residues. Germline CDR1 is LNHDA and CDR2 is SQIVND (reference sequence). CDR3 sequence: CASSVLAEYTGELFF. CDR3 coding DNA: TGTGCCAGTAGTGTACTAGCGGAGTATACCGGGGAGCTGTTTTTT. The full variable domain, with the rest looked up from reference TRBV19 and TRBJ2-2, is DGGITQSPKYLFRKEGQNVTLSCEQNLNHDAMYWYRQDPGQGLRLIYYSQIVNDFQKGDIAEGYSVSREKKESFPLTVTSAQKNPTAFYLCASSVLAEYTGELFFGEGSRLTVL.

V usage is TRBV2 and J usage is TRBJ2-5, with D unclear. The germline V gene has CDR1 SNHLY and CDR2 FYNNEI. V was cut by 1 base and J by 5 bases, with 8 bases left in between. CDR3 size: 13 residues. The CDR3 DNA sequence: TGTGCCAGCAGTGAAGTAATTATGGAGACCCAGTACTTC. Protein: CASSEVIMETQYF.

In its sample, this clone was seen a few times. The V call is TRBV5-6, the J call TRBJ2-2, with a tentative D call TRBD1 (5 bases). CDR3 length: 15 amino acids. In germline, CDR1 is SGHDT, CDR2 YYEEEE. The germline V and J ends were trimmed by 2 bases and 0 bases, with 8 bases remaining between them. The CDR3 loop reads CASSFVQANTGELFF. The CDR3 DNA reads as TGTGCCAGCAGCTTCGTACAGGCGAACACCGGGGAGCTGTTTTTT. Based on the CDR3 plus reference TRBV5-6 and TRBJ2-2, the full variable domain is DAGVTQSPTHLIKTRGQQVTLRCSPKSGHDTVSWYQQALGQGPQFIFQYYEEEERQRGNFPDRFSGHQFPNYSSELNVNALLLGDSALYLCASSFVQANTGELFFGEGSRLTVL.

CDR3 protein: CASSPSAGGGNTIYF. The CDR3 DNA sequence: TGTGCCAGCAGCCCGTCGGCAGGGGGGGGAAACACCATATATTTT. This chain joins TRBV7-9 and TRBJ1-3; 7 bases agree with TRBD1. CDR1 is SEHNR and CDR2 is FQNEAQ in the germline V gene (reference sequence). V lost 5 bases and J lost 4; bases outside the gene matches: 8. This CDR3 contains 15 residues.

The chain recombines TRBV7-9 with TRBJ1-5; D not certain. CDR1 and CDR2 from the germline V gene are SEHNR and FQNEAQ (reference sequence). The CDR3 totals 11 residues. V was trimmed by 8 bases and J by 6 bases, leaving 8 bases between them. The CDR3 is CASPRSQPQHF. In nucleotides, the CDR3 is TGTGCCAGCCCCCGCAGTCAGCCCCAGCATTTT.

There are a few counts of this clone. The rearrangement joins TRBV18 to TRBJ2-5; TRBD2 agrees at 11 bases. The J call is doubtful: the DNA matches TRBJ2-7 better. Germline V CDR1 and CDR2: KGHSH, LQKENI. This CDR3 region has 16 residues. CDR3 in DNA: TGTGCCAGCTCACCACTTAATAGCGGGGGGGCCTACGAGCAGTACTTC. Translated: CASSPLNSGGAYEQYF.

The chain links TRBV2 to TRBJ2-3; a possible D gene is TRBD1 (5 bases). V was shortened by 6 bases and J by 0 bases, with 13 bases between the two germline ends. The CDR3 is 15 amino acids. Germline V lookup: CDR1 SNHLY, CDR2 FYNNEI. CDR3 DNA: TGTGCCAGCAGAGCTCTGACAGCTAGCACAGATACGCAGTATTTT. Residues: CASRALTASTDTQYF.

The rearrangement uses TRBV2 and TRBJ1-2; D is possibly TRBD1 (5 bases). This CDR3 has 11 amino acids. Deletions cut 8 bases from V and 11 bases from J, with 15 bases between. The germline V gene encodes CDR1 SNHLY and CDR2 FYNNEI. The CDR3 here is CASFQGLVYTF. The CDR3 DNA is TGTGCCAGCTTCCAGGGTTTGGTTTACACCTTC.

The chain links TRBV4-2 to TRBJ2-1, with D hard to call. The CDR3 is 13 residues long. V lost 3 bases to trimming and J lost 10 bases, with 13 bases between them. Per the germline V gene, CDR1 is LGHNA and CDR2 is YNFKEQ. The CDR3 DNA follows: TGTGCCAGCAGCCAGCCGACAAACTTGGAGCAGTTCTTC. The encoded protein is CASSQPTNLEQFF.

The CDR3 nucleotides are TGCGCCAGCAGCCAGATCAGAGGGGGCTCCTACGAGCAGTACTTC. Its protein is CASSQIRGGSYEQYF. The chain combines TRBV4-1 with TRBJ2-7; D may be TRBD1 (6 bases). This CDR3 has 15 amino acids. Trimming pared 3 bases from V and 0 bases from J, leaving 12 bases between. CDR1 and CDR2 (germline): MGHRA, YSYEKL.

The J gene is TRBJ2-2, the V gene TRBV7-3; D might be TRBD2 (6 bases). The V gene lost 9 bases and the J gene lost 0 bases, with 11 bases spanning the gap. The germline CDR1 and CDR2 sequences are SGHTA and FQGTGA. CDR3 size: 14 residues. The CDR3, as DNA: TGTGCCAGTCGGTCGGGGGCGAACACCGGGGAGCTGTTTTTT. Its translation: CASRSGANTGELFF.

This clone occurred a few times. The chain has TRBV5-1 and TRBJ1-5, with TRBD1 identical over 9 bases. This CDR3 is built from 14 residues. After removal of 4 bases from V and 7 bases from J, the junction contained 6 bases not matched to a gene. Germline V gene sequence: CDR1 SGHRS, CDR2 YFSETQ. The DNA for the CDR3 is TGCGCCAGCAGCCCGGGACAGGGCGGCCAGCCCCAGCATTTT. The encoded protein is CASSPGQGGQPQHF.

The chain has TRBV2 and TRBJ2-1; TRBD2 matches 9 bases. Germline trimming cut 6 bases from V and 7 bases from J; bases unmatched to any gene: 10. Germline CDR1 SNHLY, CDR2 FYNNEI. CDR3 length: 15 residues. The CDR3 loop is CASSAGTSKINEQFF. The CDR3 DNA sequence: TGTGCCAGCAGCGCCGGGACTAGCAAGATAAATGAGCAGTTCTTC.

This clone has a handful of counts. The V gene is TRBV18, the J gene TRBJ2-3, with D tentatively TRBD1 (6 bases). Looked up from germline, CDR1 is KGHSH and CDR2 is LQKENI. This CDR3 has 14 residues. Trimming cost V 5 bases and J 7 bases, with 16 bases left between them. This CDR3 reads CASSSGQPRNTQYF. As DNA, the CDR3 is TGTGCCAGCTCATCCGGACAGCCGCGGAATACGCAGTATTTT.

This rearrangement joins TRBV18 to TRBJ2-7; D call uncertain. The CDR3 is 13 amino acids. The V end lost 2 bases, the J end lost 4 bases, and 9 bases lay between the germline ends. Germline loops: CDR1 KGHSH, CDR2 LQKENI. The CDR3 is CASSPSRIYEQYF. The CDR3 region has the DNA TGTGCCAGCTCACCAAGTAGAATTTACGAGCAGTACTTC.

This clone was seen a handful of times. This chain connects TRBV6-5 to TRBJ1-1; 7 bases map to TRBD1. The CDR3 totals 13 residues. V was pared by 7 bases and J by 6 bases, with 8 bases of the junction left unmatched. Germline V gene lookup returns CDR1 MNHEY and CDR2 SVGAGI. The CDR3 loop reads CASTYTGAAEAFF. In nucleotides, the CDR3 is TGTGCCAGCACCTACACAGGGGCCGCTGAAGCTTTCTTT.

In its sample, this clone was seen a few times. The chain carries TRBV19 and TRBJ1-1; maybe TRBD1 (6 bases). This CDR3 region has 16 residues. V gave up 8 bases and J gave up 2 bases, with 21 bases separating them. Looked up from germline, CDR1 is LNHDA and CDR2 is SQIVND (reference sequence). As DNA, the CDR3 is TGTGCCAGTTCCTTCCCCCTTGGGACACCTAACACTGAAGCTTTCTTT. Its translation is CASSFPLGTPNTEAFF.

This clone was seen more than once but under ten times. The chain combines TRBV5-5 with TRBJ1-2; unclear D gene. The CDR3 extends over 12 amino acids. Germline V gene sequence: CDR1 SGHKS, CDR2 YYEKEE (reference sequence). The V gene lost 0 bases and the J gene lost 4 bases, with 4 bases spanning the gap. CDR3 loop: CASSLAGYGYTF. The DNA of the CDR3 is TGTGCCAGCAGCTTGGCCGGCTATGGCTACACCTTC.